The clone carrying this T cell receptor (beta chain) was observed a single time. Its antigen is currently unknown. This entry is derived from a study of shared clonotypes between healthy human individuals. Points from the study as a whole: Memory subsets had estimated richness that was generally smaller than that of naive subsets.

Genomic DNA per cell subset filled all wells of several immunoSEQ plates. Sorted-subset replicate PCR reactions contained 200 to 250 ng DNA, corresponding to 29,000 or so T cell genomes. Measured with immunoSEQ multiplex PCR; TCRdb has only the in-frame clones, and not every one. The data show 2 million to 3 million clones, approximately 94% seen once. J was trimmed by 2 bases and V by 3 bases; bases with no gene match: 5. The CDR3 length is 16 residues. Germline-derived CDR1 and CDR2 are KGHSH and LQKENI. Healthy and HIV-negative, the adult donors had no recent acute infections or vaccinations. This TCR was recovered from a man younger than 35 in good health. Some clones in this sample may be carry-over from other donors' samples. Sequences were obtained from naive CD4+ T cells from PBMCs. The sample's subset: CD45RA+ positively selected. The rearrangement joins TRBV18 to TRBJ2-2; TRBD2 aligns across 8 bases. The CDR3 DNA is TGTGCCAGCTCACCTGTGCTAGCGGGTAACACCGGGGAGCTGTTTTTT. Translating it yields CASSPVLAGNTGELFF.